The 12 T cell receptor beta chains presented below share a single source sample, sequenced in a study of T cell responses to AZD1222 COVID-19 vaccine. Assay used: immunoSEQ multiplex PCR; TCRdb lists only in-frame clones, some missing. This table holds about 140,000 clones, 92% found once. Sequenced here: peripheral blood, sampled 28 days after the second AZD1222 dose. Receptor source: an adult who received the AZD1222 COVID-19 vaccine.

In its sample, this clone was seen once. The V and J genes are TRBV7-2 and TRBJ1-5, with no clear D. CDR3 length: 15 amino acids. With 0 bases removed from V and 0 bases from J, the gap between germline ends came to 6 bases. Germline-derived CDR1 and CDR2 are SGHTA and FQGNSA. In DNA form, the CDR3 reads TGTGCCAGCAGCTTAGCTATAGGTAGCAATCAGCCCCAGCATTTT. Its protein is CASSLAIGSNQPQHF. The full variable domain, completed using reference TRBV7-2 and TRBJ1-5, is GAGVSQSPSNKVTEKGKDVELRCDPISGHTALYWYRQSLGQGLEFLIYFQGNSAPDKSGLPSDRFSAERTGGSVSTLTIQRTQQEDSAVYLCASSLAIGSNQPQHFGDGTRLSIL.

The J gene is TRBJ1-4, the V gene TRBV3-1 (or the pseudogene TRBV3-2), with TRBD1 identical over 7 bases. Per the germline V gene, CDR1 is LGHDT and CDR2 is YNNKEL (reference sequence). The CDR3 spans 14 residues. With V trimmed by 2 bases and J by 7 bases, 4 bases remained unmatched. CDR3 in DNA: TGTGCCAGCAGCCAAACAGGGGTGGGTGAAAAACTGTTTTTT. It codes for CASSQTGVGEKLFF.

The DNA for the CDR3 is TGTGCCAGCAGCCAAGATCTATCCGGCCCCAGCTATGGCTACACCTTC. This encodes CASSQDLSGPSYGYTF. The chain uses TRBV3-1 (or the pseudogene TRBV3-2) and TRBJ1-2; D gene ambiguous. The length of the CDR3 is 16 residues. Looked up from germline, CDR1 is LGHDT and CDR2 is YNNKEL (reference sequence). Between the trimmed V and J ends, which lost 0 bases and 4 bases, there was a span of 15 bases.

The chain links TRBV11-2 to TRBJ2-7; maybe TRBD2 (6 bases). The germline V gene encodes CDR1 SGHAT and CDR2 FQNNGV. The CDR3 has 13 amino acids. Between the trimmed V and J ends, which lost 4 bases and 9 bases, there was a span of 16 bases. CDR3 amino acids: CASSSGLEVGQYF. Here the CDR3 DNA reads TGTGCCAGCAGCTCGGGACTGGAGGTGGGGCAGTACTTC.

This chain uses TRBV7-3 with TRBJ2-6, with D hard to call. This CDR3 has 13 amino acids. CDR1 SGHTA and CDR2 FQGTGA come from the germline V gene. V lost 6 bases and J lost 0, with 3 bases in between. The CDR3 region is CASSPSGANVLTF. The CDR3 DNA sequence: TGTGCCAGCAGTCCCTCTGGGGCCAACGTCCTGACTTTC.

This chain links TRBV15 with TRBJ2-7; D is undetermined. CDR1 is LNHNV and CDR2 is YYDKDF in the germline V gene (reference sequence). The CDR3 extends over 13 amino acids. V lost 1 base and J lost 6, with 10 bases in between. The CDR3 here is CATSRVGGGEQYF. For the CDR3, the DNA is TGTGCCACCAGCAGAGTCGGCGGCGGCGAGCAGTACTTC.

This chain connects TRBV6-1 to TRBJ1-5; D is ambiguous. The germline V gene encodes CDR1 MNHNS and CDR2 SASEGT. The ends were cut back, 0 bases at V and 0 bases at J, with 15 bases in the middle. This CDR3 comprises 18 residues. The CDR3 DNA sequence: TGTGCCAGCAGTGAAGCGGGATGGTTCGAAGGTAGCAATCAGCCCCAGCATTTT. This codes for CASSEAGWFEGSNQPQHF.

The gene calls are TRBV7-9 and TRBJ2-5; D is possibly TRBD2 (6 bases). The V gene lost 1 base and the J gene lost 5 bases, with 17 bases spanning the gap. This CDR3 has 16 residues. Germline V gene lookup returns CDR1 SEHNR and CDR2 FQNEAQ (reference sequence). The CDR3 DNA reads TGTGCCAGCAGCTTAGAATTCCCTAGCGTCGGGGAGACCCAGTACTTC. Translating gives CASSLEFPSVGETQYF. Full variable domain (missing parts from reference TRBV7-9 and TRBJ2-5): DTGVSQNPRHKITKRGQNVTFRCDPISEHNRLYWYRQTLGQGPEFLTYFQNEAQLEKSRLLSDRFSAERPKGSFSTLEIQRTEQGDSAMYLCASSLEFPSVGETQYFGPGTRLLVL.

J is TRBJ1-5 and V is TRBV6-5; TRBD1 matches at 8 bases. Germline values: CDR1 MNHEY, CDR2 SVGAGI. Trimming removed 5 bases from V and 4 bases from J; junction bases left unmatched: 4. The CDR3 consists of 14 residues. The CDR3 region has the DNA TGTGCCAGCAGTCCCGACAGGGGAAATCAGCCCCAGCATTTT. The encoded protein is CASSPDRGNQPQHF.

In DNA, the CDR3 is TGTGCCAGCAGCCTTCCCGGACTGGGAGAGGAGACCCAGTACTTC. Encoded protein: CASSLPGLGEETQYF. The chain carries TRBV3-1 (or the pseudogene TRBV3-2) and TRBJ2-5, with D possibly being TRBD2 (5 bases). The V gene lost 4 bases and the J gene lost 5 bases, with 17 bases spanning the gap. The CDR3 totals 15 residues. Germline V gene data show CDR1 as LGHDT and CDR2 as YNNKEL (reference sequence).

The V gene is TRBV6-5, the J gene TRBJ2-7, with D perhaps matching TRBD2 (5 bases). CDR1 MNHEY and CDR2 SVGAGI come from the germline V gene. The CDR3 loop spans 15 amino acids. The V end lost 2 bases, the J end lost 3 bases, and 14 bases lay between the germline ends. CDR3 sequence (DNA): TGTGCCAGCAGTTACGAAGAGGGAACCCTCTACGAGCAGTACTTC. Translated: CASSYEEGTLYEQYF.

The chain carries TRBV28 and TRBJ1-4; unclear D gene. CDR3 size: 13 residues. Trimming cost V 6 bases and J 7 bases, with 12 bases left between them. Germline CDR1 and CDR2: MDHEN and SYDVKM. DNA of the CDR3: TGTGCCAGCAGCACCGGACCTGGTGAAAAACTGTTTTTT. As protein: CASSTGPGEKLFF.